The 32 T cell receptor beta chains below were found in one sample sequenced in a study of T-cell reconstitution after alpha-beta-depleted transplantation in children. Unique molecular identifiers featured in how the TCRbeta library was prepared. A single record per CDR3 protein comes from TCRdb applying MiXCR to the PCR reads. The data show about 980,000 distinct CDR3 sequences, 25% to 30% seen once. This material consisted of PBMCs, mostly from graft donor cells, taken 360 days after TCRalphabeta/CD19-depleted stem cell transplant. These receptors were obtained from a boy in the first two years of life who had a stem cell transplant for SCID, so the T cells may come from the graft donor.

V usage is TRBV20-1 and J usage is TRBJ2-5; TRBD2 agrees at 7 bases. Germline CDR1 and CDR2: DFQATT and SNEGSKA (reference sequence). This CDR3 has 13 residues. V lost 3 bases to trimming and J lost 5 bases; unmatched junction nucleotides: 6. CDR3 loop: CSARAGGEETQYF. CDR3 nucleotides: TGCAGTGCTAGGGCTGGGGGGGAGGAGACCCAGTACTTC.

This clonotype has only a few counts. The rearrangement joins TRBV29-1 to TRBJ1-1; D unresolved. V was shortened by 5 bases and J by 1 base, with 11 bases between the two germline ends. The CDR3 has 13 amino acids. Germline V gene lookup returns CDR1 SQVTM and CDR2 ANQGSEA. CDR3 sequence reads: CSVSQGRNTEAFF. In DNA, the CDR3 is TGCAGCGTTTCCCAAGGGAGGAACACTGAAGCTTTCTTT.

The V call is TRBV7-9, the J call TRBJ1-1; 7 bases map to TRBD1. Germline V gives CDR1 SEHNR, CDR2 FQNEAQ (reference sequence). The CDR3 runs 15 residues. V dropped 5 bases and J dropped 4; count of bases not matched to a gene: 10. The CDR3 DNA sequence: TGTGCCAGCAGCGCGCCGGGACAGTGGGGCACTGAAGCTTTCTTT. This codes for CASSAPGQWGTEAFF.

This clonotype was counted many times. This chain links TRBV2 with TRBJ1-1; D ambiguous. Per the germline V gene, CDR1 is SNHLY and CDR2 is FYNNEI. Trimming shortened V by 3 bases and J by 1 base, and 6 bases separated the two germline ends. The CDR3 totals 13 residues. This chain's CDR3 is CASSDMGNTEAFF. CDR3 nucleotides: TGTGCCAGCAGTGACATGGGGAACACTGAAGCTTTCTTT. The entire variable domain, with the rest obtained from reference TRBV2 and TRBJ1-1, is as follows: EPEVTQTPSHQVTQMGQEVILRCVPISNHLYFYWYRQILGQKVEFLVSFYNNEISEKSEIFDDQFSVERPDGSNFTLKIRSTKLEDSAMYFCASSDMGNTEAFFGQGTRLTVV.

The rearrangement uses TRBV24-1 and TRBJ2-1; TRBD2 matches at 7 bases. This CDR3 is built from 13 residues. CDR1 and CDR2 from the germline V gene are KGHDR and SFDVKD. V gave up 12 bases and J gave up 6 bases; unmatched junction bases: 10. CDR3 sequence (DNA): TGTGCCCCACGTGGGAGGGCTCTCAATGAGCAGTTCTTC. Translation gives CAPRGRALNEQFF.

This clonotype was counted between two and nine times. The chain couples TRBV18 to TRBJ2-1, with no clear D. The CDR3 is 13 amino acids. V was clipped by 4 bases and J by 5 bases, with 9 bases between them. The germline CDR1 and CDR2 sequences are KGHSH and LQKENI. This CDR3 is CASSQNLDNEQFF. DNA for the CDR3: TGTGCCAGCTCACAGAATTTAGACAATGAGCAGTTCTTC.

J is TRBJ1-1 and V is TRBV5-1; tentatively, D is TRBD1 (6 bases). This CDR3 has 15 residues. The germline CDR1 and CDR2 sequences are SGHRS and YFSETQ. Trimming took off 3 bases at V and 4 bases at J, with 16 bases between the two ends. The CDR3, as DNA: TGCGCCAGCAGCTATTACGAGGGGGGAGGCACTGAAGCTTTCTTT. It codes for CASSYYEGGGTEAFF.

This chain's CDR3 is CASSSVAGGPYIQYF. CDR3 sequence (DNA): TGTGCCAGCAGCTCGGTGGCGGGGGGGCCCTACATTCAGTACTTC. V and J are TRBV7-2 and TRBJ2-4, with 9 bases that match TRBD2. Germline CDR1 is SGHTA and CDR2 is FQGNSA. The CDR3 is 15 amino acids. Trimming took 4 bases from V and 8 from J; bases not matched to a gene: 9.

This clonotype was counted between two and nine times. The rearrangement joins TRBV20-1 to TRBJ2-3; D is uncertain. The CDR3 sequence is 16 residues long. Between the trimmed V and J ends, which lost 0 bases and 1 base, there was a span of 14 bases. CDR1 and CDR2 (germline): DFQATT, SNEGSKA (reference sequence). In DNA, the CDR3 is TGCAGTGCTAGAGAGACCTGGAGACTGCGCACAGATACGCAGTATTTT. It codes for CSARETWRLRTDTQYF.

This clonotype was seen a handful of times. The chain combines TRBV24-1 with TRBJ2-3; 9 bases fit TRBD2. V was pared by 6 bases and J by 9 bases, with 6 bases of the junction left unmatched. The CDR3 has 13 amino acids. The germline CDR1 and CDR2 sequences are KGHDR and SFDVKD. CDR3 nucleotides: TGTGCCACCAGTCGGCTAGCGGGGTCGACGCAGTATTTT. Translated: CATSRLAGSTQYF.

This clonotype has only a few counts. CDR3: CSDLQVYGYTF. In DNA, the CDR3 is TGCAGCGACTTACAGGTTTATGGCTACACCTTC. The chain couples TRBV29-1 to TRBJ1-2; weak D call: TRBD1 (5 bases). The CDR3 sequence is 11 residues long. V was cut by 7 bases and J by 5 bases, with 11 bases left in between. CDR1 SQVTM and CDR2 ANQGSEA come from the germline V gene.

This clonotype has a handful of counts. The chain uses TRBV27 and TRBJ2-7; 7 nucleotides agree with TRBD1. Trimming at V came to 5 bases and at J to 3 bases, leaving 7 bases not matched to a gene. Germline assignment: CDR1 MNHEY and CDR2 SMNVEV (reference sequence). This CDR3 has 14 residues. The CDR3, as DNA: TGTGCCAGCAGTACCCGGGACAGCATCTACGAGCAGTACTTC. Translation gives CASSTRDSIYEQYF.

This clonotype turned up a few times. This chain uses TRBV7-9 with TRBJ2-4, with TRBD1 matching over 7 bases. The germline V gene has CDR1 SEHNR and CDR2 FQNEAQ (reference sequence). The CDR3 runs 14 residues. J was trimmed by 7 bases and V by 1 base; bases with no gene match: 4. CDR3 sequence reads: CASSLVGRGNIQYF. CDR3 DNA sequence: TGTGCCAGCAGCTTAGTTGGCAGGGGGAACATTCAGTACTTC.

The chain recombines TRBV12-3 or TRBV12-4 with TRBJ2-2; unclear D gene. V was clipped by 6 bases and J by 6 bases, with 11 bases between them. The CDR3 totals 13 residues. CDR3: CASSTDPAGELFF. CDR3 bases: TGTGCCAGCAGCACTGACCCCGCCGGGGAGCTGTTTTTT.

This clonotype was detected only a few times. The rearrangement uses TRBV12-3 or TRBV12-4 and TRBJ2-3; 7 positions match TRBD2. There are 16 residues in the CDR3. V shed 6 bases, J shed 6 bases, and the junction held 15 bases outside the gene matches. CDR3 amino acids: CASRSLWRGTKDTQYF. In DNA, the CDR3 is TGTGCCAGCAGAAGCCTCTGGCGGGGGACGAAGGATACGCAGTATTTT.

This clonotype was observed a single time. The rearrangement uses TRBV10-3 and TRBJ1-6; D is possibly TRBD1 (6 bases). The length of the CDR3 is 13 residues. Germline V lookup: CDR1 ENHRY, CDR2 SYGVKD. V shed 8 bases and J shed 13 bases, with 18 bases lying between them. The CDR3 region is CAIGGGGHQPLHF. CDR3 DNA sequence: TGTGCCATCGGGGGCGGGGGACACCAGCCCCTCCACTTT.

This clonotype occurred a few times. This rearrangement joins TRBV7-6 to TRBJ2-3, with TRBD2 identical over 11 bases. CDR1 is SGHVS, CDR2 FNYEAQ, per germline. The CDR3 totals 14 residues. V lost 1 base and J lost 14; bases outside the gene matches: 8. CDR3 sequence: CASSLVASGGTVYF. For the CDR3, the DNA is TGTGCCAGCAGCTTAGTCGCTAGCGGGGGGACCGTGTATTTT.

This clonotype was counted many times. This chain joins TRBV6-2 or TRBV6-3 and TRBJ2-3; 7 positions match TRBD2. Germline CDR1 is MNHEY and CDR2 is SVGEGT. J lost 2 bases, V lost 5 bases, and 4 bases had no gene match. The CDR3 is 14 amino acids. In DNA form, the CDR3 reads TGTGCCAGCAGTCGACTAGCCCTCACAGATACGCAGTATTTT. It encodes CASSRLALTDTQYF.

This rearrangement joins TRBV7-9 to TRBJ2-7, with unresolved D. There are 15 residues in the CDR3. The germline gives CDR1 SEHNR, CDR2 FQNEAQ (reference sequence). Trimming cost V 4 bases and J 2 bases, with 15 bases left between them. The CDR3 loop reads CASSYQSGQPYEQYF. CDR3 in DNA: TGTGCCAGCAGCTATCAGTCCGGCCAACCCTACGAGCAGTACTTC.

There are a few counts of this clonotype. The V call is TRBV5-1, the J call TRBJ2-3; TRBD1 or TRBD2 may be the D gene (6 bases each). Germline CDR1 is SGHRS and CDR2 is YFSETQ. CDR3 length: 16 amino acids. V was pared by 1 base and J by 5 bases, with 17 bases between. CDR3 coding DNA: TGCGCCAGCAGCTTGTCGGTTGGCAGGGGAGGAGATACGCAGTATTTT. Amino acid sequence: CASSLSVGRGGDTQYF.

The chain links TRBV9 to TRBJ1-1, with no clear D. This CDR3 is built from 13 residues. The ends were cut back, 1 base at V and 1 base at J, with 5 bases in the middle. Germline loops: CDR1 SGDLS, CDR2 YYNGEE. In nucleotides, the CDR3 is TGTGCCAGCAGCGTATATCCGAACACTGAAGCTTTCTTT. Translating gives CASSVYPNTEAFF.

The CDR3 DNA sequence: TGTGCCGGGTCGACAGGGGGTTTAGGGGCCAACGTCCTGACTTTC. Translating gives CAGSTGGLGANVLTF. The genes are TRBV6-2 or TRBV6-3 and TRBJ2-6; 9 bases agree with TRBD1. The length of the CDR3 is 15 residues. Germline V gives CDR1 MNHEY, CDR2 SVGEGT. Trimming cost V 11 bases and J 4 bases; bases outside gene matches: 9.

This clonotype was picked up a small number of times. The chain carries TRBV20-1 and TRBJ2-7; 11 bases line up with TRBD1. The CDR3 totals 14 residues. Germline V gene lookup returns CDR1 DFQATT and CDR2 SNEGSKA (reference sequence). Germline trimming cut 7 bases from V and 3 bases from J; bases unmatched to any gene: 8. The CDR3, as DNA: TGCAGTGTCCTGGCGGGGACAGGGGGCTACGAGCAGTACTTC. Protein product: CSVLAGTGGYEQYF.

This clonotype was found a few times. The rearrangement links TRBV7-2 to TRBJ2-3, with D possibly matching TRBD1 (6 bases). The CDR3 spans 16 residues. Trimming cost V 5 bases and J 1 base, with 16 bases left between them. The germline V gene encodes CDR1 SGHTA and CDR2 FQGNSA. In DNA, the CDR3 is TGTGCCAGCAGCCTTGACCCAGGGGTGGGCACAGATACGCAGTATTTT. Translating it yields CASSLDPGVGTDTQYF.

This clonotype turned up a few times. The rearrangement links TRBV20-1 to TRBJ2-1; D unresolved. There are 16 residues in the CDR3. The germline CDR1 and CDR2 sequences are DFQATT and SNEGSKA (reference sequence). Trimming left V 1 base short and J 3 bases short, with 16 bases between. The CDR3, as DNA: TGCAGTGCTAGAGCGGGTTTGGCGGAGCACTACAATGAGCAGTTCTTC. This gives the protein CSARAGLAEHYNEQFF.

This clonotype has just a few counts. This rearrangement joins TRBV12-3 or TRBV12-4 to TRBJ2-3; TRBD1 matches 7 bases. Trimming cost V 2 bases and J 8 bases; bases outside gene matches: 10. CDR3 length equals 15 residues. The CDR3 sequence is CASSLRDREKVTQYF. DNA of the CDR3: TGTGCCAGCAGTTTAAGGGACAGAGAAAAGGTTACGCAGTATTTT.

With respect to this clonotype: One junction end does not reproduce the germline sequence, and a read error may be involved. CDR3 sequence (DNA): TGTGCCATCAGCACCCTAAGGGTCCGGAGCTCCTACGAGCAGTACTTC. Translation gives CAISTLRVRSSYEQYF. The rearrangement joins TRBV5-8 to TRBJ2-7; D ambiguous. Germline values: CDR1 SGHTS, CDR2 YDEGEE. This CDR3 is 16 amino acids long.

In its sample, this clonotype was seen a few times. This chain connects TRBV9 to TRBJ2-2; TRBD1 is a possible D gene (6 bases). Germline CDR1 reads SGDLS; CDR2 reads YYNGEE. V was trimmed by 0 bases and J by 5 bases, leaving 11 bases between them. CDR3 size: 15 residues. As DNA, the CDR3 is TGTGCCAGCAGCGTAGACCTCAGGGGTACCGGGGAGCTGTTTTTT. Protein sequence: CASSVDLRGTGELFF.

The chain links TRBV9 to TRBJ2-3; no clear D gene. The CDR3 contains 14 residues. Germline V gene lookup returns CDR1 SGDLS and CDR2 YYNGEE. Trimming removed 2 bases at V and 3 bases at J, with 10 bases between. The CDR3 reads CASSVRAATDTQYF. The DNA for the CDR3 is TGTGCCAGCAGCGTTCGGGCCGCGACAGATACGCAGTATTTT.

This sequence joins TRBV5-1 and TRBJ1-1; D uncertain. Germline loops: CDR1 SGHRS, CDR2 YFSETQ. V was pared by 3 bases and J by 1 base, with 7 bases between. The CDR3 consists of 13 residues. Here the CDR3 reads CASSYTTNTEAFF. The CDR3 DNA reads as TGCGCCAGCAGCTATACAACGAACACTGAAGCTTTCTTT.

The rearrangement uses TRBV24-1 and TRBJ2-5; 9 bases line up with TRBD2. From germline, CDR1 is KGHDR and CDR2 SFDVKD. The CDR3 contains 14 residues. Trimming cost V 9 bases and J 4 bases; bases outside gene matches: 8. The CDR3 spells CATGTSTLPETQYF. For the CDR3, the DNA is TGTGCCACCGGGACTAGCACTTTACCAGAGACCCAGTACTTC.

The gene calls are TRBV18 and TRBJ2-7, with TRBD1 matching over 7 bases. Per the germline V gene, CDR1 is KGHSH and CDR2 is LQKENI. The CDR3 contains 15 residues. V dropped 5 bases and J dropped 5; count of bases not matched to a gene: 12. CDR3 residues: CASSSRQGVNDEQYF. In DNA, the CDR3 is TGTGCCAGCTCATCCCGACAGGGCGTAAATGACGAGCAGTACTTC.